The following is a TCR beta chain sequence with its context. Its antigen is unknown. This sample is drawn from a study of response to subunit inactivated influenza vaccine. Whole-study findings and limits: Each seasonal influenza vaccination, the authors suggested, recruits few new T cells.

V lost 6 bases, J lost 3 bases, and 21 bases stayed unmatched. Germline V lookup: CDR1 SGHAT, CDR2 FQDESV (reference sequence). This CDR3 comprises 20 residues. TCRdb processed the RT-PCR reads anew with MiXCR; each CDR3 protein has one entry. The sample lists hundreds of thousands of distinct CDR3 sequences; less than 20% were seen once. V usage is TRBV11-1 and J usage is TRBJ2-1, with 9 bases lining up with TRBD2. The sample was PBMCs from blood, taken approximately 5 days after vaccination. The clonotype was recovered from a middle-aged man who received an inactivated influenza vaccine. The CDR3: CASRPQSWGAGSGSYNEQFF. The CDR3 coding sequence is TGTGCCAGCAGACCCCAATCTTGGGGGGCAGGTAGCGGGAGCTACAATGAGCAGTTCTTC.